This entry lists 22 T cell receptor beta chains sequenced from one sample in a study of blood T cells in healthy people across ages. A second PCR of about 7 to 11 cycles used a sample-barcoded 5' primer and a J-beta primer mix. TCRdb re-called the 5' RACE reads through MiXCR, storing one row per CDR3 protein. The sample carries about 800,000 distinct CDR3 sequences, just under 25% recorded once. In addition, the sample was reused for a study of T cells of mothers and their children.

What was sequenced was blood. The receptors shown here come from a boy aged 5-17 years in good health.

This clonotype has more than one count but fewer than ten. This chain uses TRBV28 with TRBJ1-1; TRBD1 agrees at 9 bases. CDR1 MDHEN and CDR2 SYDVKM come from the germline V gene. The CDR3 is 12 amino acids. Unmatched junction bases numbered 3, after V lost 2 bases and J lost 11 bases. CDR3 protein: CASSLGTGLAFF. For the CDR3, the DNA is TGTGCCAGCAGTTTAGGGACAGGGCTCGCTTTCTTT.

This chain connects TRBV20-1 to TRBJ2-7, with 10 bases fitting TRBD2. Germline CDR1 DFQATT, CDR2 SNEGSKA (reference sequence). The V and J ends lost 1 base and 3 bases, in that order; junction bases with no gene match: 15. This CDR3 has 18 residues. In DNA form, the CDR3 reads TGCAGTGCTAGAGGGCGAGCTAGCGGGAGTGAGAGAAACTACGAGCAGTACTTC. Its translation: CSARGRASGSERNYEQYF.

The V gene is TRBV7-9, the J gene TRBJ1-2; D is uncertain. The germline V and J ends were trimmed by 5 bases and 3 bases, with 16 bases remaining between them. Germline V gene lookup returns CDR1 SEHNR and CDR2 FQNEAQ (reference sequence). The CDR3 covers 15 residues. The CDR3 protein is CASSQTPGFDYGYTF. The CDR3 region has the DNA TGTGCCAGCAGCCAGACTCCTGGTTTTGACTATGGCTACACCTTC.

The V gene is TRBV12-3 or TRBV12-4, the J gene TRBJ1-1; unclear D gene. The CDR3 is made up of 14 amino acids. V was clipped by 7 bases and J by 5 bases, with 17 bases between them. The chain's CDR3 is CASTSWEPRTEAFF. DNA of the CDR3: TGTGCCAGCACCTCTTGGGAGCCAAGGACTGAAGCTTTCTTT.

The chain recombines TRBV4-3 with TRBJ1-4; 8 positions match TRBD1. Germline CDR1 LGHNA, CDR2 YSLEER. The CDR3 is 16 residues long. Trimming cost V 0 bases and J 1 base; bases outside gene matches: 1. The CDR3 reads CASSQDGTGTNEKLFF. CDR3 in DNA: TGCGCCAGCAGCCAAGACGGGACAGGAACTAATGAAAAACTGTTTTTT.

This chain uses TRBV6-5 with TRBJ2-7; tentative D call: TRBD1 (7 bases). Germline lookup yields CDR1 MNHEY and CDR2 SVGAGI. The CDR3 runs to 15 residues. V lost 2 bases and J lost 4, with 15 bases in between. CDR3 nucleotides: TGTGCCAGCAGTTACAAGAGTGCAGGGGGGTACGAGCAGTACTTC. Protein sequence: CASSYKSAGGYEQYF.

This clonotype appeared a few times. V is TRBV20-1 and J is TRBJ2-5, with TRBD2 as a possible D gene (6 bases). The J call may be mistaken, given a closer DNA end match to TRBJ2-7. The CDR3 totals 15 residues. Germline CDR1 is DFQATT and CDR2 is SNEGSKA (reference sequence). For the CDR3, the DNA is TGCAGTGCTAGAGATGGTGGGAGGTCAGCCTACGAGCAGTACTTC. This translates into CSARDGGRSAYEQYF.

In this sample, this clonotype turned up a few times. V is TRBV4-3 and J is TRBJ1-4; weak D call: TRBD1 (5 bases). Per germline, CDR1 LGHNA and CDR2 YSLEER. With 0 bases removed from V and 7 bases from J, the gap between germline ends came to 6 bases. This CDR3 is built from 13 residues. The CDR3 here is CASSQDTGEKLFF. Here the CDR3 DNA reads TGCGCCAGCAGCCAAGATACAGGTGAAAAACTGTTTTTT.

The chain is built from TRBV18 and TRBJ1-5; D call uncertain. V was trimmed by 4 bases and J by 0 bases, leaving 10 bases between them. This CDR3 spans 15 amino acids. CDR1 KGHSH and CDR2 LQKENI come from the germline V gene. This CDR3 reads CASSQSGYSNQPQHF. Written as DNA, the CDR3 is TGTGCCAGCTCACAATCGGGGTATAGCAATCAGCCCCAGCATTTT.

This clonotype was counted a few times. This chain links TRBV5-6 with TRBJ2-1; 10 nucleotides align to TRBD2. CDR1 is SGHDT and CDR2 is YYEEEE in the germline V gene. J gave up 0 bases and V 4 bases, and 4 bases lay outside the gene matches. The CDR3 loop spans 16 amino acids. Written as DNA, the CDR3 is TGTGCCAGCAGCATCGGACTAGCGGACTCCTACAATGAGCAGTTCTTC. It translates to CASSIGLADSYNEQFF.

This clonotype appeared a few times. The V call is TRBV24-1, the J call TRBJ2-1, with D unclear. Trimming shortened V by 0 bases and J by 7 bases, and 12 bases separated the two germline ends. This CDR3 comprises 15 residues. Germline V gene sequence: CDR1 KGHDR, CDR2 SFDVKD. In nucleotides, the CDR3 is TGTGCCACCAGTGATTTGGGCGAGGTGGGAAATGAGCAGTTCTTC. It encodes CATSDLGEVGNEQFF.

The rearrangement joins TRBV20-1 to TRBJ2-5, with D uncertain. The J call may not be correct, given that the DNA end is closer to TRBJ2-7. Per the germline V gene, CDR1 is DFQATT and CDR2 is SNEGSKA (reference sequence). CDR3 length: 13 amino acids. CDR3 region: CSAVEAHSYEQYF. CDR3 sequence (DNA): TGCAGTGCTGTCGAGGCTCACTCCTACGAGCAGTACTTC.

The rearrangement uses TRBV5-5 and TRBJ2-1; D gene unclear. The CDR3 runs to 16 residues. Per germline, CDR1 SGHKS and CDR2 YYEKEE (reference sequence). Trimming stripped 4 bases from V and 2 bases from J, with 16 bases between. CDR3 in amino acids: CASSPPALSTYNEQFF. The CDR3 DNA sequence: TGTGCCAGCAGCCCGCCGGCGCTCTCCACCTACAATGAGCAGTTCTTC. The complete variable domain, with remaining parts taken from reference TRBV5-5 and TRBJ2-1, reads DAGVTQSPTHLIKTRGQQVTLRCSPISGHKSVSWYQQVLGQGPQFIFQYYEKEERGRGNFPDRFSARQFPNYSSELNVNALLLGDSALYLCASSPPALSTYNEQFFGPGTRLTVL.

The CDR3, as DNA: TGTGCCAGCAGCTTATCCAGCCCATTTTACTATGGCTACACCTTC. This translates into CASSLSSPFYYGYTF. The rearrangement uses TRBV7-9 and TRBJ1-2; D unclear. This CDR3 has 15 residues. Germline V gives CDR1 SEHNR, CDR2 FQNEAQ (reference sequence). Trimming left V 2 bases short and J 3 bases short, with 13 bases between. The full variable domain, completed using reference TRBV7-9 and TRBJ1-2, is DTGVSQNPRHKITKRGQNVTFRCDPISEHNRLYWYRQTLGQGPEFLTYFQNEAQLEKSRLLSDRFSAERPKGSFSTLEIQRTEQGDSAMYLCASSLSSPFYYGYTFGSGTRLTVV.

This clonotype was found once. The rearrangement links TRBV5-5 to TRBJ2-5, with a possible D match to TRBD2 (6 bases). Germline lookup yields CDR1 SGHKS and CDR2 YYEKEE (reference sequence). V lost 4 bases and J 4 bases, leaving 17 bases between the germline ends. The CDR3 is 15 amino acids. The CDR3 region is CASSGEVPTGETQYF. The CDR3 DNA is TGTGCCAGCAGCGGGGAGGTTCCCACCGGAGAGACCCAGTACTTC.

The J gene is TRBJ2-5, the V gene TRBV5-6; 9 bases align to TRBD1. The CDR3 sequence is 16 residues long. The germline gives CDR1 SGHDT, CDR2 YYEEEE. V lost 0 bases and J lost 6; bases outside the gene matches: 9. CDR3 loop: CASSLVGTGPTKTQYF. DNA for the CDR3: TGTGCCAGCAGCTTGGTAGGGACAGGGCCCACGAAGACCCAGTACTTC.

This clonotype was seen a few times. This rearrangement joins TRBV11-2 to TRBJ2-2; tentatively, D is TRBD2 (7 bases). The CDR3 is made up of 17 amino acids. Trimming left V 5 bases short and J 4 bases short, with 20 bases between. CDR1 and CDR2 (germline): SGHAT, FQNNGV. The chain's CDR3 is CASSPRTGGLGTGELFF. The DNA of the CDR3 is TGTGCCAGCAGCCCCCGTACGGGGGGCCTGGGCACCGGGGAGCTGTTTTTT.

The chain has TRBV12-3 or TRBV12-4 and TRBJ2-3, with D perhaps matching TRBD2 (5 bases). The V end lost 5 bases, the J end lost 1 base, and 16 bases lay between the germline ends. CDR3 length: 16 residues. CDR3 sequence (DNA): TGTGCCAGCAGTCTAGATAGCGACGTGGGCACAGATACGCAGTATTTT. This gives the protein CASSLDSDVGTDTQYF.

A remark on this clonotype: The junction departs from the called germline gene at one end, perhaps through a read error. This chain connects TRBV7-2 to TRBJ2-7; D is undetermined. Germline lookup yields CDR1 SGHTA and CDR2 FQGNSA. The CDR3 runs 13 residues. CDR3 loop: CASSLAGFNEQHF. CDR3 in DNA: TGTGCCAGCAGCTTAGCTGGGTTCAACGAGCAGCACTTC.

The V and J genes are TRBV18 and TRBJ2-1; perhaps TRBD1 as D (5 bases). The J call may be incorrect, as the DNA end agrees better with TRBJ2-7. The CDR3 is 15 amino acids. Germline V gene data show CDR1 as KGHSH and CDR2 as LQKENI. In DNA form, the CDR3 reads TGTGCCAGCTCACCCCGACCGCAAAGGGGCTACGAGCAGTACTTC. Translated: CASSPRPQRGYEQYF.

The rearrangement joins TRBV3-1 to TRBJ2-5; no clear D gene. The CDR3 has 13 amino acids. Germline V gene data show CDR1 as LGHDT and CDR2 as YNNKEL (reference sequence). V gave up 2 bases and J gave up 4 bases, with 8 bases separating them. CDR3 amino acids: CASSQYKGETQYF. The DNA of the CDR3 is TGTGCCAGCAGCCAATATAAGGGAGAGACCCAGTACTTC.

In its sample, this clonotype was seen a few times. The chain uses TRBV28 and TRBJ2-5; possibly TRBD2 for D (5 bases). Germline V gene sequence: CDR1 MDHEN, CDR2 SYDVKM. This CDR3 contains 12 residues. With 6 bases removed from V and 11 bases from J, the gap between germline ends came to 16 bases. The chain's CDR3 is CASRPQEREQYF. Written as DNA, the CDR3 is TGTGCCAGCAGGCCTCAAGAGAGGGAGCAGTACTTC.